The source of this T cell receptor (beta chain) is a study of blood T cell repertoires in COVID-19. About the study: Samples of COVID-19 (acute and convalescent) were obtained from the United States, Italy and Spain. The cDNA or gDNA used as material had been derived from T cells, B-cell-depleted T cells, or PBMCs.

CDR3 length equals 15 residues. Between the trimmed V and J ends, which lost 2 bases and 8 bases, there was a span of 17 bases. The V gene's germline CDR1 is KGHDR and CDR2 SFDVKD. Generated by immunoSEQ multiplex PCR, the TCRdb table keeps only in-frame clones and is missing some. The sample has about 210,000 clones, about 89% seen once. The sequence derives from a woman aged 40 to 50 with acute or convalescent COVID-19. The sequenced sample was peripheral blood. The chain uses TRBV24-1 and TRBJ1-2, with D possibly TRBD1 on 5 matching bases. CDR3 sequence (DNA): TGTGCCACCAGTGATTCGGCTGAGGGGAGGAGGGGCTACACCTTC. This translates into CATSDSAEGRRGYTF.